This TCR beta chain was captured in a study of T cells in Graves' hyperthyroidism and ophthalmopathy. Study overall: Peripheral blood draws took place at initial diagnosis, ahead of any treatment.

This clonotype was recorded many times. The antigen is unknown. The CDR3 is 16 residues long. V was clipped by 5 bases and J by 3 bases; unmatched bases: 9. CDR1 is LGHDT and CDR2 is YNNKEL in the germline V gene (reference sequence). Study-wide findings and caveats: Model output signaled ophthalmopathy a median roughly 6 months ahead of onset. Within blood appeared most thyroid clonotypes that had expanded above 0.001.

RNA transcripts provided the source from which TCR beta CDR3 regions were amplified. HTBI primers were the set used in a first-round RT-PCR of the TCR CDR3. TCRdb re-derived calls from the multiplex PCR reads in MiXCR, one entry per CDR3 protein. The sample comprises around 350,000 distinct CDR3 sequences, 15% to 20% of which are singletons, and 3.5% to 4% rests with the top ten. Patients between 18 and 65 years old had hyperthyroidism, newly diagnosed and lasting under 2 months. The rearrangement uses TRBV3-1 and TRBJ2-7, with TRBD1 matching 11 bases. Sequencing input: blood. This clonotype was sampled from a woman between 18 and 29 years old with Graves' hyperthyroidism. For the CDR3, the DNA is TGTGCCAGCAGCGGCGCCCGGACAGGGGGCAGCTACGAGCAGTACTTC. Translated: CASSGARTGGSYEQYF.